This T cell receptor (beta chain) comes out of a study of T cells in tuberculosis. General study points: Some low-affinity tetramer-binding T cells may be absent from this sample.

No alpha-beta pairing information exists for these sequences. Sequencing was performed with immunoSEQ multiplex PCR; in TCRdb, only in-frame clones are kept and a portion is missing. The sample contains approximately 57,000 clones, 88% of which appear only once. Germline V lookup: CDR1 MNHEY, CDR2 SMNVEV (reference sequence). The germline V and J ends were trimmed by 2 bases and 1 base, with 11 bases remaining between them. The CDR3 covers 15 residues. Cells were sorted from thawed PBMC rested overnight and stained with GMM-loaded CD1B tetramer, viability dye and anti-CD3. The lipid loaded on the CD1B tetramers was C32 glucose monomycolate from Rhodococcus equi. PBMC for tetramer sorting were first depleted of CD14-expressing monocytes. From each donor, approximately 100,000 tetramer-negative cells were sorted.

This chain connects TRBV27 to TRBJ1-1; D unresolved. The receptor comes from an adult woman with latent tuberculosis. The sequencing sample was made of CD1b-GMM tetramer-negative cells sorted from PBMCs. The CDR3 nucleotides read TGTGCCAGCAGTTTAACCCCCCGGGGGAACACTGAAGCTTTCTTT. Encoded protein: CASSLTPRGNTEAFF.